This T cell receptor beta chain was retrieved from a study of beta chain features in type 1 diabetes. Study-wide points: Shortening of TCRB CDR3s, moderate but significant, appeared in all four CD4+ subsets of Type 1 diabetes patients.

The CDR3 loop spans 14 amino acids. The germline CDR1 and CDR2 sequences are SEHNR and FQNEAQ (reference sequence). The ends were cut back, 5 bases at V and 4 bases at J, with 13 bases in the middle. To note about this clone: Its target is not known.

Since all of the isolated RNA was reverse transcribed, expressed TCRB transcripts were what got sequenced. The data were produced by immunoSEQ multiplex PCR, yet TCRdb's version contains in-frame clones alone and is incomplete. The sample includes around 180,000 clones, over 6% of them seen just once. Sample: central memory CD4+ T cells from blood. The chain couples TRBV7-9 to TRBJ2-3, with D possibly TRBD2 on 5 matching bases. This TCR came from a man between 18 and 29 years old with type 1 diabetes. CDR3 nucleotides: TGTGCCAGCAGCGGAACTAGAGGACCAGATACGCAGTATTTT. Its protein product is CASSGTRGPDTQYF.